A selection of T cell receptor beta chains follows, all from one sample in a study of blood T cell repertoires in COVID-19. TCRdb's copy holds only in-frame clones and misses some; the assay was immunoSEQ multiplex PCR. The sample shows around 130,000 clones, around four fifths of them seen only once. Sequences were obtained from PBMCs or T cells enriched from blood (not recorded which). The source is a man younger than 45 who had recovered from COVID-19. The CDR3 runs from the conserved cysteine through the conserved F or W. The order of the fields is J gene, clone size, D gene, V gene, CDR3 DNA, CDR3 protein. A D gene is named only where the DNA matches it firmly. Expanded clones get a size class; other rows say once, few or many, or leave the size out.

>TRBJ1-3|once|.|TRBV2
TGTGCCAGCAGTGTGGCGGGGGCGAGTGGAAACACCATATATTTT
CASSVAGASGNTIYF
>TRBJ2-1|.|TRBD2|TRBV5-4
TGTGCCAGCAGCTGGGGTAGCGGGAGGGCCTACAATGAGCAGTTCTTC
CASSWGSGRAYNEQFF
>TRBJ2-5|few|.|TRBV29-1
TGCAGCGTTCGCGGAAACTCAGAAGAGACCCAGTACTTC
CSVRGNSEETQYF
>TRBJ1-2|many|TRBD1|TRBV29-1
TGCAGCGTCGTACAGGGGGCGGGCTATGGCTACACCTTC
CSVVQGAGYGYTF
>TRBJ1-1|.|TRBD1|TRBV10-3
TGTGCCATCAGTGGGGGACAGACCTTAACGAACACTGAAGCTTTCTTT
CAISGGQTLTNTEAFF
>TRBJ2-5|.|.|TRBV5-1
TGCGCCAGCAGCTTACAAGTGAGCGCTGGGGAGACCCAGTACTTC
CASSLQVSAGETQYF
>TRBJ2-5|.|TRBD2|TRBV7-6
TGTGCCAGCAGCTTAGGGGGGACTAGCCGAGTACTAGAGACCCAGTACTTC
CASSLGGTSRVLETQYF
>TRBJ2-7|once|TRBD1|TRBV6-5
TGTGCCAGCAGTCGGCAGGACAGGGTCAACGAGCAGTACTTC
CASSRQDRVNEQYF
>TRBJ1-4|.|.|TRBV4-1
TGCGCCAGCAGCCTCCTGGGGGCTAGTAATGAAAAACTGTTTTTT
CASSLLGASNEKLFF
>TRBJ2-3|.|TRBD2|TRBV27
TGTGCCAGCAGTTGGGGACTAGCGGGCGATACGCAGTATTTT
CASSWGLAGDTQYF
>TRBJ2-7|.|.|TRBV2
TGTGCCAGCAGTGGATCAGGGAAAACCTACGAGCAGTACTTC
CASSGSGKTYEQYF
>TRBJ1-4|.|TRBD1|TRBV13
TGTGCCAGCAGCTTATTCTCCTCGGGGACAGGGGGTGAAAAACTGTTTTTT
CASSLFSSGTGGEKLFF
>TRBJ1-2|.|TRBD1|TRBV5-5
TGTGCCAGCAGCATAGACAGGGGGCTTGGCTACACCTTC
CASSIDRGLGYTF
>TRBJ2-3|once|.|TRBV5-1
TGCGCCAGCAGGCGAGAGTTGTCCGCAGATACGCAGTATTTT
CASRRELSADTQYF
>TRBJ2-1|.|.|TRBV7-9
TGTGCCAGCACGGAGGGGGCGGGGCTAGTTGGCAATGAGCAGTTCTTC
CASTEGAGLVGNEQFF
>TRBJ1-2|once|TRBD1|TRBV2
TGTGCCAGCAGATTAGATTCCGGGACAGGTCAATATGGCTACACCTTC
CASRLDSGTGQYGYTF
>TRBJ1-1|once|TRBD1|TRBV4-1
TGCGCCAGCAGCCAAGGGGACAGGACCACTGAAGCTTTCTTT
CASSQGDRTTEAFF
>TRBJ2-4|once|.|TRBV15
TGTGCCACCAGCAGAGAGGCAGGGTCGAACATTCAGTACTTC
CATSREAGSNIQYF
>TRBJ2-3|.|TRBD1|TRBV2
TGTGCCAGCAGTGACCCGGGACAGGCAAGCACAGATACGCAGTATTTT
CASSDPGQASTDTQYF
>TRBJ1-1|.|TRBD1|TRBV7-9
TGTGCCAGCAGCTTAGCCACAGGGGGGAACACTGAAGCTTTCTTT
CASSLATGGNTEAFF
>TRBJ2-5|once|.|TRBV5-4
TGTGCCAGCAGCTGGAGGGGCCATCCCCAAGAGACCCAGTACTTC
CASSWRGHPQETQYF
>TRBJ2-3|.|TRBD2|TRBV11-3
TGTGCCAGCAGCTTAGGTCTAGCGGGGACCTACACAGATACGCAGTATTTT
CASSLGLAGTYTDTQYF
>TRBJ2-3|.|.|TRBV4-2
TGTGCCAGCAGCCTAAGGGAGATTACCACAGATACGCAGTATTTT
CASSLREITTDTQYF
>TRBJ1-5|many|.|TRBV30
TGTGCCTGGAGTGCCACAACTCAGGGTCAGCCCCAGCATTTT
CAWSATTQGQPQHF
>TRBJ2-4|once|.|TRBV19
TGTGCCGTAATAGGGGCGTTCAACATTCAGTACTTC
CAVIGAFNIQYF
>TRBJ2-1|few|.|TRBV13
TGTGCCAGCAGCCCTTGGGGGGGCGAGTCCGCCCTCCTATACAATGAGCAGTTCTTC
CASSPWGGESALLYNEQFF